The present TCR beta chain was sequenced within a study of shared clonotypes between healthy human individuals. Researchers partitioned CD4+ cells into CD45RA+ naive and CD45RA-negative memory subsets. Findings of the study overall: Naive subsets generally had larger estimated richness than memory subsets. Read depth was anticipated to influence clonotype sharing among donors.

V lost 4 bases to trimming and J lost 0 bases; unmatched junction nucleotides: 3. This CDR3 comprises 16 residues. CDR1 SGHTA and CDR2 FQGNSA come from the germline V gene. The authors loaded 150 to 250 ng DNA, some 32,000 T cell genomes, into sorted-subset replicate PCRs. Profiling relied on immunoSEQ multiplex PCR, and the TCRdb table lists in-frame clones only, not all of them. There are under 1,900,000 clones in the sample; approximately 98.5% occur only once, and 0.3% to 0.45% lies in the top ten. Only one count was recorded for this clone. Its antigen is unknown. Sequenced material: naive CD4+ T cells sorted from blood. Subset reported: CD45RA+ positively selected. The V call is TRBV7-2, the J call TRBJ2-2; 9 nucleotides agree with TRBD1. This clonotype was obtained from a man aged 25-45 years in good health. The CDR3 region has the DNA TGTGCCAGCAGCTCTCGGACAGGGGCGAACACCGGGGAGCTGTTTTTT. It codes for CASSSRTGANTGELFF.